This T cell receptor beta chain was found in a study of T cell repertoires in cytomegalovirus infection. Study-level background: Well-studied HLA-B-restricted CMV epitopes were used in the study alongside recently identified HLA-C-restricted ones. Both CMV infection and a matching HLA type were indicated by public TCR beta signatures.

The CDR3 loop spans 13 amino acids. In germline, CDR1 is DFQATT, CDR2 SNEGSKA (reference sequence). V was cut by 3 bases and J by 0 bases, with 8 bases left in between. Only a few counts were recorded for this clonotype. The antigen is unknown. TCRdb re-called the reads through MiXCR, storing one row per CDR3 protein. Here the sample spans some 560,000 distinct CDR3 sequences, almost 40% being singletons. Findings of the study overall: Pooled public TCR beta family frequency picked out CMV carriers with the relevant HLA. It was HLA-C-restricted CMV-specific TCR beta clonotypes that dominated the response ex vivo.

This chain connects TRBV20-1 to TRBJ1-1; D unclear. The starting material was cultured PBMCs, obtained from culture after CMV antigen stimulation. The clonotype was recovered from a human donor in good health (CMV status not recorded). Some clones in this sample may be carry-over from other donors' samples. CDR3 region: CSASLDMNTEAFF. CDR3 in DNA: TGCAGTGCTAGCTTAGACATGAACACTGAAGCTTTCTTT.